Shown below are 15 T cell receptor beta chains from a single sample sequenced in a study of blood T cell repertoires in COVID-19. Some clones are missing from TCRdb's copy, which holds only in-frame ones; the method was immunoSEQ multiplex PCR. The table includes roughly 70,000 clones, 80% to 90% detected once. The material sequenced was peripheral blood. Receptor source: a woman at least 80 years old with active or convalescent COVID-19.

The genes are TRBV10-3 and TRBJ2-7, with 8 positions matching TRBD1. CDR1 and CDR2 from the germline V gene are ENHRY and SYGVKD. The CDR3 loop spans 15 amino acids. The V segment lost 6 bases and the J segment 3 bases; nucleotides outside the gene matches: 10. The DNA for the CDR3 is TGTGCCATCAGCGACCCGAACGACAGGGGCTACGAGCAGTACTTC. Residues: CAISDPNDRGYEQYF.

The V call is TRBV6-2 or TRBV6-3, the J call TRBJ1-2; TRBD1 agrees at 12 bases. CDR3 length: 16 residues. Germline CDR1 MNHEY, CDR2 SVGEGT. V was clipped by 4 bases and J by 7 bases; unmatched bases: 10. As DNA, the CDR3 is TGTGCCAGCAGTTTACCCCCTGGGACAGGGGGCTCTGGCTACACCTTC. It is translated as CASSLPPGTGGSGYTF.

The rearrangement links TRBV4-2 to TRBJ2-7, with D maybe TRBD2 (5 bases). The V end was cut by 0 bases, the J end by 4 bases, with 13 bases between. The CDR3 spans 15 residues. In germline, CDR1 is LGHNA, CDR2 YNFKEQ. The DNA for the CDR3 is TGTGCCAGCAGCCAAGATTCCGGGGAAGGGTACGAGCAGTACTTC. Translating it yields CASSQDSGEGYEQYF.

The chain has TRBV28 and TRBJ1-2, with 10 bases matching TRBD1. The trim removed 4 bases at V and 4 bases at J, leaving 3 bases unmatched. The CDR3 extends over 14 amino acids. Germline V gene sequence: CDR1 MDHEN, CDR2 SYDVKM. CDR3 sequence reads: CASSWTGGGYGYTF. In DNA form, the CDR3 reads TGTGCCAGCAGTTGGACAGGGGGGGGCTATGGCTACACCTTC.

V and J are TRBV25-1 and TRBJ1-3; D remains unclear. The CDR3 sequence is 14 residues long. Germline V gene data show CDR1 as MGHDK and CDR2 as SYGVNS. V lost 3 bases, J lost 4 bases, and 10 bases lay in between. In DNA, the CDR3 is TGTGCCAGCAGTGAGTCCGGAGACGGAAACACCATATATTTT. Translation: CASSESGDGNTIYF.

About this clone: The same CDR3 can be traced to other DNA sequences in this sample. The chain joins TRBV7-2 to TRBJ1-1; a weak D match, TRBD1 (5 bases). The CDR3 runs to 13 residues. Trimming shortened V by 5 bases and J by 3 bases, and 10 bases separated the two germline ends. Per germline, CDR1 SGHTA and CDR2 FQGNSA. The CDR3: CASSKQGYTEAFF. CDR3 in DNA: TGTGCCAGCAGCAAGCAGGGTTACACTGAAGCTTTCTTT.

Concerning this clone itself: Other DNA sequences in the same sample also yield this CDR3. V and J are TRBV10-2 and TRBJ2-7, with D tentatively TRBD2 (5 bases). The CDR3 has 12 amino acids. Trimming shortened V by 4 bases and J by 3 bases, and 7 bases separated the two germline ends. Germline assignment: CDR1 WSHSY and CDR2 SAAADI. CDR3 bases: TGCGCCAGCAGTGGTGGAGGCTACGAGCAGTACTTC. It specifies CASSGGGYEQYF.

The chain links TRBV12-5 to TRBJ1-1, with 7 bases fitting TRBD1. The CDR3 consists of 16 residues. Losses at the gene ends were 6 bases for V and 2 bases for J; bases not matched to a gene: 12. The germline V gene has CDR1 LGHNT and CDR2 FRNRAP. CDR3 protein: CASGRKLGQTNTEAFF. CDR3 DNA: TGTGCTAGTGGCCGCAAATTGGGACAGACAAACACTGAAGCTTTCTTT.

This clone is a singleton in its sample. The J gene is TRBJ1-1, the V gene TRBV11-2; 10 nucleotides agree with TRBD1. Looked up from germline, CDR1 is SGHAT and CDR2 is FQNNGV. The V and J ends lost 4 bases and 5 bases, in that order; junction bases with no gene match: 4. The CDR3 is 14 residues long. Here the CDR3 DNA reads TGTGCCAGCAGCTCCGGACAGGGGGGTACTGAAGCTTTCTTT. Translating gives CASSSGQGGTEAFF.

The V and J genes are TRBV6-1 and TRBJ2-5, with 12 bases identical to TRBD2. Trimming took 3 bases from V and 4 from J; bases not matched to a gene: 9. Germline values: CDR1 MNHNS, CDR2 SASEGT. The CDR3 length is 17 residues. As DNA, the CDR3 is TGTGCCAGCAGTGAGCTAGCGGGAGGGCAGATAAGAGAGACCCAGTACTTC. Protein sequence: CASSELAGGQIRETQYF.

This chain connects TRBV28 to TRBJ1-2, with D perhaps TRBD1 (6 bases). This CDR3 is built from 14 residues. The V end was cut by 6 bases, the J end by 7 bases, with 18 bases between. From germline, CDR1 is MDHEN and CDR2 SYDVKM. This CDR3 is CASRPQGMSPGYTF. CDR3 nucleotides: TGTGCCAGCAGACCTCAGGGGATGTCGCCTGGCTACACCTTC.

This chain uses TRBV19 with TRBJ2-5, with D perhaps TRBD2 (9 bases). The CDR3 sequence is 22 residues long. Trimming cost V 6 bases and J 5 bases, with 40 bases left between them. The germline V gene has CDR1 LNHDA and CDR2 SQIVND (reference sequence). CDR3 sequence (DNA): TGTGCCAGTAGGCTGGACAGGGTAGGGCTTTTTGGCGGGAGGGCCTTATTGGAGACCCAGTACTTC. It yields the protein CASRLDRVGLFGGRALLETQYF.

The rearrangement links TRBV2 to TRBJ2-6; 12 bases align to TRBD2. V was clipped by 7 bases and J by 2 bases; unmatched bases: 3. CDR3 length equals 16 residues. Germline-derived CDR1 and CDR2 are SNHLY and FYNNEI. Written as DNA, the CDR3 is TGTGCCAGCACCAGACTAGCGGGGGCTGGGGCCAACGTCCTGACTTTC. This gives the protein CASTRLAGAGANVLTF.

This clone has just one count. The J gene is TRBJ2-7, the V gene TRBV4-3; a weak D match, TRBD2 (6 bases). The CDR3 extends over 15 amino acids. Germline V gives CDR1 LGHNA, CDR2 YSLEER. V gave up 0 bases and J gave up 3 bases, with 12 bases separating them. In DNA, the CDR3 is TGCGCCAGCAGCCAAGATATCGGAGCGGGCTACGAGCAGTACTTC. Translating gives CASSQDIGAGYEQYF.

V and J are TRBV27 and TRBJ1-5, with TRBD1 matching over 10 bases. Germline loops: CDR1 MNHEY, CDR2 SMNVEV (reference sequence). The CDR3 length is 16 residues. Trimming removed 5 bases from V and 2 bases from J; junction bases left unmatched: 6. CDR3 sequence: CASSLDRGHGNQPQHF. The CDR3 DNA reads as TGTGCCAGCAGTCTCGACAGGGGGCACGGCAATCAGCCCCAGCATTTT.